Shown below are 15 T cell receptor beta chains from a single sample sequenced in a study of Tregs in tolerant kidney transplant recipients. Using immunoSEQ multiplex PCR, the repertoire was profiled, and TCRdb retains in-frame clones only, with some absent. In the table there are about 100,000 clones, roughly 93% of which are singletons. Specimen: CD4+ T cells from blood, collected before the transplant. The receptors derive from a human donor who received a combined kidney and bone marrow transplant.

The CDR3 region has the DNA TGCGCCAGCTCCCCCCGGGACAGGGGATACGAGCAGTACTTC. It is translated as CASSPRDRGYEQYF. The chain recombines TRBV10-1 with TRBJ2-7, with 10 bases identical to TRBD1. This CDR3 region has 14 residues. The V segment lost 8 bases and the J segment 4 bases; nucleotides outside the gene matches: 8. CDR1 is WNHNN and CDR2 is SYGVQD in the germline V gene (reference sequence).

The chain employs TRBV7-3 and TRBJ1-1, with 7 bases that match TRBD1. The CDR3 has 15 residues. CDR1 SGHTA and CDR2 FQGTGA come from the germline V gene. Losses at the gene ends were 8 bases for V and 2 bases for J; bases not matched to a gene: 11. CDR3 region: CASGATGAPNTEAFF. In nucleotides, the CDR3 is TGTGCCAGCGGGGCTACAGGGGCCCCTAACACTGAAGCTTTCTTT. The full variable domain, completed using reference TRBV7-3 and TRBJ1-1, is GAGVSQTPSNKVTEKGKYVELRCDPISGHTALYWYRQSLGQGPEFLIYFQGTGAADDSGLPNDRFFAVRPEGSVSTLKIQRTERGDSAVYLCASGATGAPNTEAFFGQGTRLTVV.

The chain employs TRBV19 and TRBJ1-2; TRBD1 matches 9 bases. CDR3 size: 16 residues. Germline CDR1 reads LNHDA; CDR2 reads SQIVND (reference sequence). Unmatched junction bases numbered 9, after V lost 3 bases and J lost 4 bases. The CDR3, as DNA: TGTGCCAGTAGTATTGGGACAGGGATATCTGGCTATGGCTACACCTTC. Amino acids: CASSIGTGISGYGYTF. The whole variable domain, filled in from reference TRBV19 and TRBJ1-2, reads DGGITQSPKYLFRKEGQNVTLSCEQNLNHDAMYWYRQDPGQGLRLIYYSQIVNDFQKGDIAEGYSVSREKKESFPLTVTSAQKNPTAFYLCASSIGTGISGYGYTFGSGTRLTVV.

This chain links TRBV6-5 with TRBJ2-1, with 7 bases identical to TRBD2. Trimming cost V 8 bases and J 0 bases; bases outside gene matches: 1. The CDR3 contains 13 residues. CDR1 is MNHEY, CDR2 SVGAGI, per germline. CDR3 loop: CASGGDSYNEQFF. CDR3 sequence (DNA): TGTGCCAGCGGGGGGGACTCCTACAATGAGCAGTTCTTC.

The rearrangement links TRBV7-2 to TRBJ1-1, with 7 positions matching TRBD1. Germline CDR1 and CDR2: SGHTA and FQGNSA. After removal of 2 bases from V and 1 base from J, the junction contained 4 bases not matched to a gene. CDR3 length equals 15 residues. CDR3 nucleotides: TGTGCCAGCAGCTTATGGGGGACAGAGAACACTGAAGCTTTCTTT. It specifies CASSLWGTENTEAFF.

The J gene is TRBJ2-1, the V gene TRBV5-1; D perhaps matches TRBD2 (6 bases). Trimming removed 1 base at V and 0 bases at J, with 8 bases between. This CDR3 has 15 residues. The V gene's germline CDR1 is SGHRS and CDR2 YFSETQ. The CDR3 bases are TGCGCCAGCAGCTTGCAAGCGGGCTCCTACAATGAGCAGTTCTTC. Its protein product is CASSLQAGSYNEQFF.

A single count supports this clone. The chain recombines TRBV5-1 with TRBJ2-3; the D gene is possibly TRBD2 (6 bases). The CDR3 contains 15 residues. V was pared by 4 bases and J by 2 bases, with 14 bases between. Germline V gene sequence: CDR1 SGHRS, CDR2 YFSETQ. In DNA form, the CDR3 reads TGCGCCAGCAGCCACAATGGGGGGACCACAGATACGCAGTATTTT. Residues: CASSHNGGTTDTQYF.

The chain employs TRBV7-7 and TRBJ2-1; 10 nucleotides agree with TRBD2. V shed 5 bases, J shed 6 bases, and the junction held 10 bases outside the gene matches. Germline V gene sequence: CDR1 SSHAT, CDR2 FNYEAQ (reference sequence). This CDR3 is built from 16 residues. DNA of the CDR3: TGTGCCAGCAGCCCGGGGAGCGGGAGGGCCAGCAATGAGCAGTTCTTC. As protein: CASSPGSGRASNEQFF.

The chain recombines TRBV7-9 with TRBJ2-6, with 8 bases that match TRBD2. V was pared by 3 bases and J by 2 bases, with 3 bases of the junction left unmatched. The CDR3 is 16 amino acids. From germline, CDR1 is SEHNR and CDR2 FQNEAQ (reference sequence). CDR3 sequence: CASSLSGGPGANVLTF. In nucleotides, the CDR3 is TGTGCCAGCAGCTTGAGCGGGGGTCCTGGGGCCAACGTCCTGACTTTC.

The chain carries TRBV28 and TRBJ1-1, with D tentatively TRBD1 (6 bases). Germline lookup yields CDR1 MDHEN and CDR2 SYDVKM. V gave up 3 bases and J gave up 11 bases, with 13 bases separating them. This CDR3 contains 12 residues. The CDR3 bases are TGTGCCAGCAGTTTGGCTATTCAGGGGGCTTTCTTT. It specifies CASSLAIQGAFF.

The chain uses TRBV4-3 and TRBJ2-2; possible D gene TRBD1, 6 bases. Looked up from germline, CDR1 is LGHNA and CDR2 is YSLEER. The CDR3 runs 14 residues. Trimming removed 8 bases at V and 4 bases at J, with 14 bases between. The CDR3 region has the DNA TGCGCCAGCTCCGACCGGACAGTCACCGGGGAGCTGTTTTTT. Its protein product is CASSDRTVTGELFF.

A word on this clone: Compared with germline, one end of the junction differs, possibly owing to a read error. The rearrangement links TRBV27 to TRBJ2-1, with 12 bases that match TRBD2. CDR1 and CDR2 (germline): MNHEY, SMNVEV (reference sequence). The CDR3 totals 13 residues. The CDR3 DNA reads TGTGCCAGCAGTTTCGGGGGGACTAGCGGGTTACTCTTC. Translated: CASSFGGTSGLLF.

To note about this clone: At one end the junction does not follow the germline gene, possibly because of a read error. This chain uses TRBV14 with TRBJ2-7; D ambiguous. This CDR3 is 11 amino acids long. Germline CDR1 and CDR2: SGHDN and FVKESK. Here the CDR3 reads CASRQHYEQYF. DNA for the CDR3: TGTGCCAGCCGCCAACACTACGAGCAGTACTTC. Full variable domain (missing parts from reference TRBV14 and TRBJ2-7): EAGVTQFPSHSVIEKGQTVTLRCDPISGHDNLYWYRRVMGKEIKFLLHFVKESKQDESGMPNNRFLAERTGGTYSTLKVQPAELEDSGVYFCASRQHYEQYFGPGTRLTVT.

This clone was picked up one time. The chain uses TRBV19 and TRBJ2-7; no definite D call. V dropped 0 bases and J dropped 0 bases, with 12 bases sitting between them. The CDR3 contains 16 residues. Germline V gene data show CDR1 as LNHDA and CDR2 as SQIVND (reference sequence). The CDR3 loop is CASSIEGSYSSYEQYF. The CDR3, as DNA: TGTGCCAGTAGTATAGAGGGCAGTTATAGCTCCTACGAGCAGTACTTC.

The chain combines TRBV5-8 with TRBJ2-3, with TRBD2 as a possible D gene (6 bases). This CDR3 is built from 16 residues. The V end was cut by 2 bases, the J end by 1 base, with 14 bases between. Germline-derived CDR1 and CDR2 are SGHTS and YDEGEE. This CDR3 reads CASSFRLPGGTDTQYF. CDR3 nucleotides: TGTGCCAGCAGCTTCCGATTACCGGGGGGCACAGATACGCAGTATTTT.